This note documents a single T cell receptor (beta chain) sequence. The sample belongs to a study of blood T cells in healthy people across ages. Germline CDR1 reads DFQATT; CDR2 reads SNEGSKA (reference sequence). The CDR3 extends over 15 amino acids. With 3 bases removed from V and 5 bases from J, the gap between germline ends came to 17 bases. Next came a second PCR, run for about 7 to 12 cycles, which used a sample-barcoded 5' primer along with a J-beta primer mix. TCRdb redid the calling of the 5' RACE reads with MiXCR, one entry per CDR3 protein. The sample has about a million distinct CDR3 sequences; 51% are singletons.

The sequenced sample was blood. This TCR was sampled from a woman aged 60-70 years in good health. The chain links TRBV20-1 to TRBJ2-4; D assignment may be TRBD1 or TRBD2 (6 bases each). DNA for the CDR3: TGCAGTGCTAGTGACCCCAGGGGAGGTCAAAACATTCAGTACTTC. Translating it yields CSASDPRGGQNIQYF.